This T cell receptor (beta chain) was sequenced in a study of OX40 agonist ivuxolimab in advanced cancers. On this clone itself: Antigen specificity is unknown.

This CDR3 contains 14 residues. V gave up 2 bases and J gave up 5 bases; unmatched junction bases: 6. Per the germline V gene, CDR1 is SGDLS and CDR2 is YYNGEE. The study, taken as a whole, reports: On average, CD8+ T cells showed a greater number of expanded clones than CD4+.

The assay was immunoSEQ multiplex PCR, and TCRdb's table has in-frame clones only and misses some. Of just over 90,000 clones listed, approximately 92% are singletons. This chain connects TRBV9 to TRBJ2-5; 7 bases match TRBD2. The material was CD4+ or CD8+ T cells sorted from blood, obtained in a trial of the OX40 agonist ivuxolimab. The source is an adult with an advanced solid tumor such as melanoma, head and neck, liver or kidney cancer. Here the CDR3 reads CASSVGGSGETQYF. The CDR3 nucleotides read TGTGCCAGCAGCGTCGGCGGGAGTGGGGAGACCCAGTACTTC.